These 10 T cell receptor beta chains originate from one sample sequenced in a study of cytomegalovirus exposure and HLA in healthy donors. Profiling relied on immunoSEQ multiplex PCR, and the TCRdb table lists in-frame clones only, not all of them. Of 150,000 to 200,000 clones listed, approximately 85% are singletons. The sample was PBMCs. These receptors were obtained from a woman aged 18-29 years in good health and CMV-seronegative.

The J gene is TRBJ2-1, the V gene TRBV4-1, with 8 bases aligning to TRBD2. The J segment lost 5 bases and the V segment lost 2 bases, leaving 11 bases of the junction unmatched. This CDR3 contains 17 residues. Germline lookup yields CDR1 MGHRA and CDR2 YSYEKL. This CDR3 is CASSQIPPGLGHNEQFF. CDR3 nucleotides: TGCGCCAGCAGCCAAATACCGCCGGGACTAGGTCACAATGAGCAGTTCTTC.

This clone showed up just once. The V call is TRBV4-1, the J call TRBJ2-1; 8 bases are a match to TRBD1. V was pared by 2 bases and J by 0 bases, with 0 bases of the junction left unmatched. The CDR3 runs to 15 residues. Germline CDR1 and CDR2: MGHRA and YSYEKL. In DNA, the CDR3 is TGCGCCAGCAGCCAACAGGGGGCCTCCTACAATGAGCAGTTCTTC. Amino acids: CASSQQGASYNEQFF.

The chain carries TRBV7-9 and TRBJ1-1; no clear D. V gave up 2 bases and J gave up 5 bases, with 12 bases separating them. The CDR3 runs to 14 residues. Looked up from germline, CDR1 is SEHNR and CDR2 is FQNEAQ (reference sequence). The CDR3 here is CASSLSYRGTEAFF. CDR3 bases: TGTGCCAGCAGCTTAAGCTACCGAGGGACTGAAGCTTTCTTT.

This chain joins TRBV6-1 and TRBJ1-1; D unclear. Germline V CDR1 and CDR2: MNHNS, SASEGT. V was pared by 2 bases and J by 5 bases, with 15 bases between. This CDR3 region has 15 residues. The CDR3 coding sequence is TGTGCCAGCAGTGAATATGGGCCCGCGGGGACTGAAGCTTTCTTT. This encodes CASSEYGPAGTEAFF.

This clone was detected only a few times. V usage is TRBV6-1 and J usage is TRBJ2-3; 14 nucleotides match TRBD2. The length of the CDR3 is 15 residues. The V segment lost 9 bases and the J segment 2 bases; nucleotides outside the gene matches: 4. Germline values: CDR1 MNHNS, CDR2 SASEGT. The chain's CDR3 is CARMGLAGVTDTQYF. Written as DNA, the CDR3 is TGTGCCAGAATGGGACTAGCGGGAGTCACAGATACGCAGTATTTT.

The V and J genes are TRBV7-3 and TRBJ2-1, with D possibly matching TRBD2 (5 bases). The germline gives CDR1 SGHTA, CDR2 FQGTGA. The CDR3 extends over 15 amino acids. The V and J ends lost 2 bases and 7 bases respectively, with 15 bases between them. The CDR3 sequence: CASSLGHQSGNEQFF. The CDR3 coding sequence is TGTGCCAGCAGCTTAGGCCATCAGTCGGGGAATGAGCAGTTCTTC.

This sequence joins TRBV10-2 and TRBJ2-1; no clear D. CDR1 and CDR2 (germline): WSHSY, SAAADI. The CDR3 consists of 14 residues. V shed 10 bases and J shed 7 bases, with 20 bases lying between them. The CDR3 nucleotides read TGCGCCACCTACGGGTTGACCACCGGGAATGAGCAGTTCTTC. Residues: CATYGLTTGNEQFF.

The chain links TRBV6-6 to TRBJ2-7, with TRBD1 matching over 7 bases. This CDR3 has 14 residues. V lost 0 bases to trimming and J lost 5 bases; unmatched junction nucleotides: 4. The V gene's germline CDR1 is MNHNY and CDR2 SVGAGI (reference sequence). CDR3 amino acids: CASSYSTGFDEQYF. The CDR3 DNA follows: TGTGCCAGCAGTTACTCGACAGGGTTCGACGAGCAGTACTTC.

The V call is TRBV5-6, the J call TRBJ2-7, with TRBD1 identical over 10 bases. The germline V gene encodes CDR1 SGHDT and CDR2 YYEEEE. This CDR3 is built from 12 residues. The V segment lost 5 bases and the J segment 7 bases; nucleotides outside the gene matches: 3. The CDR3 bases are TGTGCCAGCAGGACAGGGGGCCGGGAGCAGTACTTC. This encodes CASRTGGREQYF.

The chain combines TRBV4-1 with TRBJ2-2, with a tentative D call TRBD2 (5 bases). CDR1 is MGHRA, CDR2 YSYEKL, per germline. Trimming cost V 4 bases and J 1 base, with 7 bases left between them. The CDR3 consists of 14 residues. CDR3 protein: CASSLGLNTGELFF. For the CDR3, the DNA is TGCGCCAGCAGCCTTGGACTGAACACCGGGGAGCTGTTTTTT.